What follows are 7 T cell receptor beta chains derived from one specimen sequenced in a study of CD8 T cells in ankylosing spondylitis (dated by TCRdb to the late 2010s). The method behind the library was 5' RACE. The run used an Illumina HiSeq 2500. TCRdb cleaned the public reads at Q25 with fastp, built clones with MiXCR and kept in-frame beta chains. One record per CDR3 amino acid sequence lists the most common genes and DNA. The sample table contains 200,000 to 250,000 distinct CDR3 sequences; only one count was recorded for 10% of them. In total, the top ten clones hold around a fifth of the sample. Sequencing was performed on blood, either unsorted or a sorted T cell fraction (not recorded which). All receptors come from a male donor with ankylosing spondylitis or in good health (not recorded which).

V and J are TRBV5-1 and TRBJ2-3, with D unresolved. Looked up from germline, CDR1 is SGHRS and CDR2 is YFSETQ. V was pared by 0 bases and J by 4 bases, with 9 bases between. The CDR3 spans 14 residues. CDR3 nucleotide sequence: TGCGCCAGCAGCTTGGCCCCTGGGCCAGATACGCAGTATTTT. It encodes CASSLAPGPDTQYF.

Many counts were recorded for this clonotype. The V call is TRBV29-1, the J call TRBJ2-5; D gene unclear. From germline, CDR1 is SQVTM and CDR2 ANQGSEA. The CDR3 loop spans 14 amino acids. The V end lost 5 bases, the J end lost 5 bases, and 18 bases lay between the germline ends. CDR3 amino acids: CSVNRSKISETQYF. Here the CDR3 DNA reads TGCAGCGTTAATCGGTCGAAGATATCGGAGACCCAGTACTTC.

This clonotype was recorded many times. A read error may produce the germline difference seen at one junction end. CDR3 nucleotides: TGTGCTAGCAGCTTAGAGACCGGGGAGCTGTTTTTT. It specifies CASSLETGELFF. The chain is built from TRBV7-7 and TRBJ2-2; D unclear. The CDR3 spans 12 residues. CDR1 and CDR2 from the germline V gene are SSHAT and FNYEAQ (reference sequence).

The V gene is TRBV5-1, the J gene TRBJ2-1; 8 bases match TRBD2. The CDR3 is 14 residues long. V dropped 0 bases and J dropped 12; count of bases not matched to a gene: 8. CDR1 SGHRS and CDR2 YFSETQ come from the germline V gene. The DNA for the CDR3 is TGCGCCAGCAGCTTGGATGGTCGGGAGGGACGGCAGTTCTTC. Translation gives CASSLDGREGRQFF.

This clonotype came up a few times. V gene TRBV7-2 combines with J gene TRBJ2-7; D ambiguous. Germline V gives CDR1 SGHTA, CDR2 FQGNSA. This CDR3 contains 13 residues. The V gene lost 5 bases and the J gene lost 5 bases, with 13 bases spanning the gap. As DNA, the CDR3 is TGTGCCAGCAGCCTCCCCTCTAGGGACGAGCAGTACTTC. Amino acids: CASSLPSRDEQYF.

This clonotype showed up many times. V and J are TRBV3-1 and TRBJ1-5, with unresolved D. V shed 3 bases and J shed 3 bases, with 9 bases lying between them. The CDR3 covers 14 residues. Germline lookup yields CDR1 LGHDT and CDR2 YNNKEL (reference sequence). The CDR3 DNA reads TGTGCCAGCAGCCAGGGAGAGTCCAATCAGCCCCAGCATTTT. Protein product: CASSQGESNQPQHF.

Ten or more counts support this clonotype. CDR3 nucleotide sequence: TGCGCCAGCAGCCCGGACGGACAGAGCCCCTACGAGCAGTACTTC. As protein: CASSPDGQSPYEQYF. V is TRBV5-1 and J is TRBJ2-7, with D possibly being TRBD1 (6 bases). CDR3 length: 15 residues. Germline V CDR1 and CDR2: SGHRS, YFSETQ. The V gene lost 4 bases and the J gene lost 2 bases, with 16 bases spanning the gap. Together with reference TRBV5-1 and TRBJ2-7, the CDR3 gives the full variable domain: KAGVTQTPRYLIKTRGQQVTLSCSPISGHRSVSWYQQTPGQGLQFLFEYFSETQRNKGNFPGRFSGRQFSNSRSEMNVSTLELGDSALYLCASSPDGQSPYEQYFGPGTRLTVT.